These 17 T cell receptor beta chains came from one sample sequenced in a study of T cell repertoires in cytomegalovirus infection (dated by TCRdb to 2018 to 2020). Sequencing relied on an Illumina HiSeq 1500. TCRdb reprocessed the public reads (quality trimming at Q25 with fastp, clone calling with MiXCR) and kept in-frame beta chains. When rows share a CDR3 protein, they turn into one entry using the most common DNA and genes. This sample holds 450,000 to 650,000 distinct CDR3 sequences; approximately 40% were observed only once. Roughly 50% of the sample rests with the top ten. What these receptors recognize is not known. The treatment or condition label here, explained by the study, means: in vitro stimulation with specific CMV peptide epitopes to enrich CMV-specific T cells. The sample here was cultured PBMCs, taken from culture after CMV antigen stimulation. All receptors derive from a human donor in good health (CMV status not recorded). Some clones in this sample may be carry-over from other donors' samples.

The rearrangement links TRBV5-1 to TRBJ2-3; D uncertain. From germline, CDR1 is SGHRS and CDR2 YFSETQ. Trimming pared 2 bases from V and 6 bases from J, leaving 10 bases between. The CDR3 has 13 amino acids. The CDR3 is CASSFEPADTQYF. The CDR3 bases are TGCGCCAGCAGCTTTGAGCCGGCGGATACGCAGTATTTT.

The chain recombines TRBV12-3 or TRBV12-4 with TRBJ1-2; a possible D gene is TRBD1 (5 bases). This CDR3 is built from 14 residues. Trimming left V 7 bases short and J 2 bases short, with 14 bases between. The CDR3 is CASTRLGRNYGYTF. For the CDR3, the DNA is TGTGCCAGCACCCGACTGGGGCGCAACTATGGCTACACCTTC.

This clonotype was seen many times. The chain employs TRBV7-2 and TRBJ1-4, with no clear D. The CDR3 is made up of 13 amino acids. Germline V gives CDR1 SGHTA, CDR2 FQGNSA. Trimming removed 1 base at V and 8 bases at J, with 8 bases between. For the CDR3, the DNA is TGTGCCAGCAGCTTAGAACCGGAAGAAAAACTGTTTTTT. It yields the protein CASSLEPEEKLFF.

The chain uses TRBV15 and TRBJ2-2; the match to TRBD2 covers 8 bases. J was trimmed by 2 bases and V by 9 bases; bases with no gene match: 5. The germline V gene encodes CDR1 LNHNV and CDR2 YYDKDF (reference sequence). This CDR3 is 14 amino acids long. The CDR3 loop is CATRTSPNTGELFF. CDR3 coding DNA: TGTGCCACTCGGACTAGCCCTAACACCGGGGAGCTGTTTTTT.

The gene calls are TRBV7-2 and TRBJ1-1; possible D gene TRBD1, 5 bases. CDR1 and CDR2 (germline): SGHTA, FQGNSA. CDR3 length: 11 residues. V was clipped by 4 bases and J by 6 bases, with 6 bases between them. CDR3 sequence: CASSWGSEAFF. DNA for the CDR3: TGTGCCAGCAGCTGGGGGTCTGAAGCTTTCTTT.

This chain links TRBV7-2 with TRBJ2-1, with 8 bases aligning to TRBD2. This CDR3 is built from 15 residues. J lost 8 bases, V lost 6 bases, and 12 bases had no gene match. Germline V gene lookup returns CDR1 SGHTA and CDR2 FQGNSA. As DNA, the CDR3 is TGTGCCAGCAGTAATTATGCGGGAGGAGGAGATGAGCAGTTCTTC. Translation gives CASSNYAGGGDEQFF.

The V call is TRBV11-2, the J call TRBJ2-2, with 7 nucleotides matching TRBD1. The ends lost 7 bases at V and 8 bases at J; junction bases unmatched: 10. The length of the CDR3 is 14 residues. Germline V gene sequence: CDR1 SGHAT, CDR2 FQNNGV. CDR3 nucleotide sequence: TGTGCCAGCACCCACAGGGGTGGGATTGGGGAGCTGTTTTTT. Translating it yields CASTHRGGIGELFF. The variable domain in full, completed from reference TRBV11-2 and TRBJ2-2, reads EAGVAQSPRYKIIEKRQSVAFWCNPISGHATLYWYQQILGQGPKLLIQFQNNGVVDDSQLPKDRFSAERLKGVDSTLKIQPAKLEDSAVYLCASTHRGGIGELFFGEGSRLTVL.

This clonotype showed up just a few times. The V call is TRBV19, the J call TRBJ2-2, with D tentatively TRBD2 (6 bases). The germline V gene encodes CDR1 LNHDA and CDR2 SQIVND (reference sequence). The length of the CDR3 is 15 residues. The V end lost 3 bases, the J end lost 3 bases, and 11 bases lay between the germline ends. The CDR3 reads CASSIGGADTGELFF. The CDR3 DNA sequence: TGTGCCAGTAGTATCGGGGGAGCCGACACCGGGGAGCTGTTTTTT.

J is TRBJ2-7 and V is TRBV5-1, with TRBD2 as a possible D gene (5 bases). Germline CDR1 is SGHRS and CDR2 is YFSETQ. The CDR3 totals 13 residues. V dropped 2 bases and J dropped 6 bases, with 12 bases sitting between them. CDR3 loop: CASSFLGVGEQYF. CDR3 nucleotide sequence: TGCGCCAGCAGCTTCCTCGGGGTAGGCGAGCAGTACTTC.

This chain uses TRBV4-1 with TRBJ1-3; D is ambiguous. The CDR3 runs to 16 residues. Germline loops: CDR1 MGHRA, CDR2 YSYEKL. Trimming stripped 0 bases from V and 4 bases from J, with 13 bases between. The CDR3 is CASSQDRRQTGNTIYF. The CDR3 DNA reads as TGCGCCAGCAGCCAAGATCGCCGGCAGACCGGAAACACCATATATTTT.

The V call is TRBV20-1, the J call TRBJ1-5, with TRBD1 as a possible D gene (5 bases). V shed 3 bases and J shed 6 bases, with 12 bases lying between them. This CDR3 has 13 residues. CDR1 DFQATT and CDR2 SNEGSKA come from the germline V gene (reference sequence). The CDR3 region has the DNA TGCAGTGCTAGGACGGGCACAGGTCAGCCCCAGCATTTT. It yields the protein CSARTGTGQPQHF.

This rearrangement joins TRBV4-2 to TRBJ1-1; D is undetermined. Germline CDR1 is LGHNA and CDR2 is YNFKEQ. V dropped 2 bases and J dropped 1 base, with 11 bases sitting between them. The CDR3 consists of 15 residues. The CDR3 region has the DNA TGTGCCAGCAGCCAAAGGGCGGCCTGGAACACTGAAGCTTTCTTT. Encoded protein: CASSQRAAWNTEAFF.

This clonotype was seen a handful of times. This chain joins TRBV6-1 and TRBJ2-7; the D call may be TRBD1 or TRBD2 (5 bases each). Germline V gene lookup returns CDR1 MNHNS and CDR2 SASEGT. Trimming took off 6 bases at V and 3 bases at J, with 12 bases between the two ends. The CDR3 loop spans 13 amino acids. The CDR3 loop reads CASRRDLDYEQYF. CDR3 nucleotide sequence: TGTGCCAGCAGAAGGGACCTAGACTACGAGCAGTACTTC.

This clonotype turned up a few times. This chain connects TRBV7-8 to TRBJ1-3; D not certain. This CDR3 is built from 18 residues. Between the trimmed V and J ends, which lost 5 bases and 1 base, there was a span of 21 bases. Germline V CDR1 and CDR2: SGHVS, FQNEAQ. DNA of the CDR3: TGTGCCAGCAGCATATACCCGCTTCATATCGGTTCTGGAAACACCATATATTTT. This sequence encodes CASSIYPLHIGSGNTIYF.

The genes are TRBV27 and TRBJ2-2, with D possibly being TRBD2 (6 bases). The V end was cut by 4 bases, the J end by 3 bases, with 15 bases between. The length of the CDR3 is 16 residues. In germline, CDR1 is MNHEY, CDR2 SMNVEV (reference sequence). In DNA form, the CDR3 reads TGTGCCAGCAGTTCCCCCGGCGGGGCCTACACCGGGGAGCTGTTTTTT. Translated: CASSSPGGAYTGELFF.

The chain links TRBV7-6 to TRBJ2-7, with 13 bases aligning to TRBD2. The CDR3 covers 17 residues. V trimming: 1 base; J trimming: 3 bases; junction bases outside the gene matches: 6. Germline CDR1 reads SGHVS; CDR2 reads FNYEAQ. DNA for the CDR3: TGTGCCAGCAGCTTAGGGGGGGGACTAGCGGGATTCTACGAGCAGTACTTC. It is translated as CASSLGGGLAGFYEQYF.

The chain combines TRBV7-6 with TRBJ2-7; D may correspond to TRBD1 or TRBD2 (5 bases each). Trimming pared 5 bases from V and 3 bases from J, leaving 20 bases between. CDR1 and CDR2 from the germline V gene are SGHVS and FNYEAQ. CDR3 length: 16 amino acids. The DNA for the CDR3 is TGTGCCAGCAGCCGGACTGAGGACATTGGAGGCTACGAGCAGTACTTC. Translating it yields CASSRTEDIGGYEQYF.